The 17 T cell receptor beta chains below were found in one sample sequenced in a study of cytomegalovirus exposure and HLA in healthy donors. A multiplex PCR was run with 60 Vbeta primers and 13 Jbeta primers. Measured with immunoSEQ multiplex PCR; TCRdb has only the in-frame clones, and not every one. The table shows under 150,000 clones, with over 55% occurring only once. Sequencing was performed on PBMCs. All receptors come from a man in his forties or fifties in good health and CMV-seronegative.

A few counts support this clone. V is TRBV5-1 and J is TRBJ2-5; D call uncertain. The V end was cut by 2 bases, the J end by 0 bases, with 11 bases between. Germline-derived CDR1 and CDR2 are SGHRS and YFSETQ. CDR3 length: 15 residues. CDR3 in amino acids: CASSFLGDYQETQYF. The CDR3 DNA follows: TGCGCCAGCAGCTTTTTAGGTGACTACCAAGAGACCCAGTACTTC.

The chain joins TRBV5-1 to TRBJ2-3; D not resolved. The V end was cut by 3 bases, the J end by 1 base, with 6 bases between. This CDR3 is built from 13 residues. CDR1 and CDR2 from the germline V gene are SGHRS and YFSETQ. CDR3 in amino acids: CASSSPGTDTQYF. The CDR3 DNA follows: TGCGCCAGCAGCTCCCCGGGCACAGATACGCAGTATTTT.

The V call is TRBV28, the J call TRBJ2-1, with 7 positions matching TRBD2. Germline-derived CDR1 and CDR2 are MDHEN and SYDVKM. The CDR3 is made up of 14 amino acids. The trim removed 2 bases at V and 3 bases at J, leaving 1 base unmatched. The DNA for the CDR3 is TGTGCCAGCAGTTTAGGGGACTACTACAATGAGCAGTTCTTC. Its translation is CASSLGDYYNEQFF.

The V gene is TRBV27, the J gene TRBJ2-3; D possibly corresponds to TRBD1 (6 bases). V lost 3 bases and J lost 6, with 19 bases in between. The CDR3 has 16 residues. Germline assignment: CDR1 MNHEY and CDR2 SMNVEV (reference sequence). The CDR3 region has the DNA TGTGCCAGCAGTTTTGGTAGGGGGACAAAAGCGGATACGCAGTATTTT. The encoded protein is CASSFGRGTKADTQYF.

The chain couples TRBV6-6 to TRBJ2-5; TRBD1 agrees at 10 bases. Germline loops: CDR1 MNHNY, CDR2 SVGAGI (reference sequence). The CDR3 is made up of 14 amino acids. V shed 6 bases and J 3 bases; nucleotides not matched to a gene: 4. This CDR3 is CASRPTGGEETQYF. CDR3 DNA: TGTGCCAGCAGACCGACAGGGGGCGAAGAGACCCAGTACTTC.

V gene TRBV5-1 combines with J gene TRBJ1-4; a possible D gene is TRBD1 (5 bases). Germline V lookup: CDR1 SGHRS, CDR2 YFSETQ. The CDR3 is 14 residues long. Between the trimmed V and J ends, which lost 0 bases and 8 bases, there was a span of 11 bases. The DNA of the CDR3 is TGCGCCAGCAGCTTGGAACAGGCGGACGAAAAACTGTTTTTT. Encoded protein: CASSLEQADEKLFF.

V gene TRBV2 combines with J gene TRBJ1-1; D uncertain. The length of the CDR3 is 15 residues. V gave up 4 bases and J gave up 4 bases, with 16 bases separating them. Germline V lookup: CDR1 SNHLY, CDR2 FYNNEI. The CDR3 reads CASSASWREVTEAFF. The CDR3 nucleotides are TGTGCCAGCAGTGCTTCGTGGCGTGAGGTCACTGAAGCTTTCTTT.

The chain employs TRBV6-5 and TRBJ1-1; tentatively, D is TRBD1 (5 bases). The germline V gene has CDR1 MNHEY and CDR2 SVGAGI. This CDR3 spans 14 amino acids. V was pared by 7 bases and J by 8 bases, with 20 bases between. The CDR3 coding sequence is TGTGCCAGCACTGCGGGAACGCGGGGACGGGAAGCTTTCTTT. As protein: CASTAGTRGREAFF.

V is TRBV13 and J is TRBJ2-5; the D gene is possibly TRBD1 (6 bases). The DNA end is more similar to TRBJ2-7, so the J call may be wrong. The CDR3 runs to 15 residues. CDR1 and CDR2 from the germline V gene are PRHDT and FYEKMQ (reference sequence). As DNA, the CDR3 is TGTGCCAGCAGCGGCACAGGGAGCCCTTCCTACGAGCAGTACTTC. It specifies CASSGTGSPSYEQYF.

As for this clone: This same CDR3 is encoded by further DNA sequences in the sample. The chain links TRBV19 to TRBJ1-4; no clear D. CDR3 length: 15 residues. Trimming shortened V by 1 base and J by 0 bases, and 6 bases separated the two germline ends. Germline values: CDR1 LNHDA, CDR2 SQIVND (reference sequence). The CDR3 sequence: CASSIVGATNEKLFF. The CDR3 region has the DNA TGTGCCAGTAGTATAGTGGGAGCAACTAATGAAAAACTGTTTTTT.

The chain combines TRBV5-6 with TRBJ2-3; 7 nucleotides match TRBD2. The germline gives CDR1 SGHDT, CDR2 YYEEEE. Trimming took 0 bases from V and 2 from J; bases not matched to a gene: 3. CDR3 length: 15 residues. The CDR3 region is CASSLVGGDTDTQYF. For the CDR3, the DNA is TGTGCCAGCAGCTTGGTGGGGGGGGACACAGATACGCAGTATTTT.

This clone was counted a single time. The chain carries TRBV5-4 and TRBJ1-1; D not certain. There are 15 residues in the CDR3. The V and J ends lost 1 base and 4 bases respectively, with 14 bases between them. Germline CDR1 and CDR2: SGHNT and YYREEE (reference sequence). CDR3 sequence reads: CASSLSRGVGTEAFF. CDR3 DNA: TGTGCCAGCAGCTTGTCTCGGGGAGTGGGCACTGAAGCTTTCTTT.

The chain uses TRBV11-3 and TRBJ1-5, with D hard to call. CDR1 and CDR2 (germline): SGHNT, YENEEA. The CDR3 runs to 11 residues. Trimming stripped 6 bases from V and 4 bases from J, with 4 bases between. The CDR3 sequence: CASSYNQPQHF. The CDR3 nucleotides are TGTGCCAGCAGTTATAATCAGCCCCAGCATTTT.

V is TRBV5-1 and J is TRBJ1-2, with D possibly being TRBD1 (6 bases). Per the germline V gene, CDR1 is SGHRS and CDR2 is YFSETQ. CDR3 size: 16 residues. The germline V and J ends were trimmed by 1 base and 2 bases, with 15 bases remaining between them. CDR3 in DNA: TGCGCCAGCAGCTTGACATCGACTACAGGGAACTATGGCTACACCTTC. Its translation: CASSLTSTTGNYGYTF.

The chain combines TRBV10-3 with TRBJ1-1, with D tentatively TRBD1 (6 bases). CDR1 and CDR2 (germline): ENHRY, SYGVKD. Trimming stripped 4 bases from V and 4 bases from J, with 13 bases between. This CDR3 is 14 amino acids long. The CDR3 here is CAISAETGFTEAFF. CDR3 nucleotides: TGTGCCATCAGTGCTGAAACAGGGTTCACTGAAGCTTTCTTT.

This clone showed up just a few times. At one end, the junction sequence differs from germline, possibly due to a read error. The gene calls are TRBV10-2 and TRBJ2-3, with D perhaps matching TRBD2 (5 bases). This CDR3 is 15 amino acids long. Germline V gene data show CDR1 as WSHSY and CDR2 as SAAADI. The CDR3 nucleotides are TGCGCCAGCACTGAGAGGCTAGCCGGCACAGATACGCAGTATTTT. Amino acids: CASTERLAGTDTQYF.

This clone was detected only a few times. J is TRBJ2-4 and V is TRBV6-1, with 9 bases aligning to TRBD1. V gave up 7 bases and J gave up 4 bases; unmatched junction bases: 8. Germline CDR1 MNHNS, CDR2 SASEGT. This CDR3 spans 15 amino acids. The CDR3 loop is CASIKGQGDKNIQYF. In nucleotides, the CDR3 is TGTGCCAGCATCAAGGGACAGGGCGATAAAAACATTCAGTACTTC.